This TCR beta chain stems from a study of T cell responses to AZD1222 COVID-19 vaccine. TCRdb's table, derived via immunoSEQ multiplex PCR, lists solely in-frame clones and lacks some. The sample includes about 47,000 clones, 65% to 85% seen only once; the top ten take more than 20%. About this clone itself: Its antigen remains unidentified.

Overall study findings and caveats: After the peak T cell response, and only then, were repertoires sampled. Per reports, nearly half of all spike-specific TCRs target regions that are unmutated in variants. Clonal diversity may have been underestimated in mostly white British donors.

This receptor was taken from an adult in good health. The material was peripheral blood, obtained on day 0 of MenACWY control vaccination.

In nucleotides, the CDR3 is TGCGCCAGCAGCCAAGTGCAAACGGGGGACACTGAAGCTTTCTTT. This gives the protein CASSQVQTGDTEAFF. This chain joins TRBV4-1 and TRBJ1-1, with D possibly being TRBD1 (5 bases). The length of the CDR3 is 15 residues. Germline-derived CDR1 and CDR2 are MGHRA and YSYEKL. V lost 1 base and J lost 3, with 12 bases in between.